This T cell receptor beta chain derives from a study of blood T cell repertoires in COVID-19 (TCRdb year 2020). Regarding the research as a whole: Collaborator samples came from the United States, Italy and Spain and covered acute and convalescent phases of COVID-19. Samples were obtained from the ongoing ImmuneRACE study (first 160 participants) and from 1,254 subjects provided by 6 global collaborators. The sample metadata nearly always contained a de-identified subject ID, COVID-19 status, age in years and sex. A freely available public database, intended as a resource for researchers studying the immune response to SARS-CoV-2, is where the repertoires were released. The prospective study material was composed of cDNA or gDNA derived from T cells, B-cell-depleted T cells, or PBMCs. HLA class I and class II types, where available, came from metadata supplied by the sample provider rather than from assay-based typing. Subjects who had been exposed to COVID-19, were actively infected with it, or had recovered from it provided the deeply sampled blood TCRbeta repertoires that made up the dataset.

To note about this clone: Its antigen specificity is not known. No much larger clone is present one base from it, and per-base qualities are unavailable.

Whole blood was collected in K2EDTA tubes by collaborating institutions according to the institutions' own protocols. For TCRbeta analysis, collaborators shipped samples in one of three forms: frozen whole blood, isolated PBMCs, or DNA extracted from either of those sample types. TCRbeta CDR3 regions were amplified from genomic DNA by means of the immunoSEQ Assay, a bias-controlled multiplex PCR. The study's own analysis went as follows. Within the assay, amplification of reference gene primers was used to estimate how many nucleated cells each sample contained. Sequence reads were collapsed and filtered to measure the absolute abundance of every unique TCRbeta CDR3 rearrangement. For each sample, productive Simpson clonality was calculated as the square root of Simpson's diversity index over productive rearrangements. TCRdb carries this immuneACCESS record with in-frame sequences only. Its versions omit some clonotypes, under half of them owing to an unresolved V gene in the studies checked, with the rest unexplained. V and J calls plus clone size are reproduced from that table; the DNA served to infer D and trimming. Present in this sample are fewer than 60,000 clones, roughly 80% of which were seen just once. The top ten clones comprise 10% to 15% of the sample.

From V the trimming removes 5 bases and from J it removes 1 base, while the gene matches leave 3 bases of the junction unaccounted for. The CDR3 measures 16 amino acids from cysteine to phenylalanine. Just CDR3 DNA is preserved here, 48 bases in frame from base 1. CDR1 MNHEY and CDR2 SVGEGT are derived from the germline V gene. Broad study findings and their caveats: Clinical and demographic metadata were provided uncurated, with the amount varying by source and participant.

Sequenced input: peripheral blood. The sequence was collected from a woman aged 80 or over with acute or convalescent COVID-19. The chain links TRBV6-2 or TRBV6-3 with TRBJ2-5; 14 central bases correspond to TRBD2. In nucleotides, the sequence is TGTGCCAGCAGTCCAGGACTAGCGGGGGGCCAAGAGACCCAGTACTTC. Translated, this is CASSPGLAGGQETQYF.